The present T cell receptor beta chain was sequenced within a study of cytomegalovirus exposure and HLA in healthy donors. At the level of the study: Around 85 million unique TCR sequences came from HLA-typed donors in an early release. Regarding the study as a whole: In a later analysis, CMV-associated beta chains were mostly HLA-associated, it appeared. Segments of the TCR beta V type were, in most cases, productive about 90% or about 30% of the time in an earlier analysis.

PCR amplification relied on 60 Vbeta primers (plus 13 Jbeta primers). Some clones are missing from TCRdb's copy, which holds only in-frame ones; the method was immunoSEQ multiplex PCR. The repertoire shows some 110,000 clones; the top ten hold 6.8%. Of note for this clone: Antigen specificity is unknown.

The clonotype originates from a man aged 40-49 years in good health and CMV-seropositive. Material for sequencing was PBMCs.

The CDR3 protein is CASSRGTSRTDTQYF. The CDR3 region has the DNA TGTGCCAGCAGTCGGGGGACTAGCAGAACAGATACGCAGTATTTT. The chain carries TRBV28 and TRBJ2-3; 9 nucleotides agree with TRBD2. Looked up from germline, CDR1 is MDHEN and CDR2 is SYDVKM. This CDR3 spans 15 amino acids. V was pared by 5 bases and J by 3 bases, with 6 bases of the junction left unmatched.